These 25 T cell receptor beta chains originate from one sample sequenced in a study of T cell repertoires and HLA-DP antigens. These receptors lack a known antigen. Data came from immunoSEQ multiplex PCR; TCRdb stores just in-frame clones and leaves some out. The sample includes 75,000 to 90,000 clones, approximately 86% of them seen just once. Sample: CD4+ T cells from PBMCs. These receptor sequences come from a man over 45 in good health and CMV-seronegative.

V is TRBV6-1 and J is TRBJ2-7; 7 bases map to TRBD2. The CDR3 runs 14 residues. From germline, CDR1 is MNHNS and CDR2 SASEGT. The V segment lost 6 bases and the J segment 2 bases; nucleotides outside the gene matches: 7. CDR3 sequence: CASSSLAMAYEQYF. DNA of the CDR3: TGTGCCAGCAGCTCACTAGCGATGGCCTACGAGCAGTACTTC.

The chain couples TRBV10-3 to TRBJ2-7; TRBD1 or TRBD2 may be the D gene (6 bases each). CDR1 ENHRY and CDR2 SYGVKD come from the germline V gene. The CDR3 consists of 15 residues. V dropped 3 bases and J dropped 5 bases, with 17 bases sitting between them. Written as DNA, the CDR3 is TGTGCCATCAGTGATGCTGGGGGGCCCGTCGACGAGCAGTACTTC. Translation: CAISDAGGPVDEQYF.

The gene calls are TRBV11-2 and TRBJ1-3; D is unresolved. V dropped 0 bases and J dropped 4 bases, with 10 bases sitting between them. The CDR3 spans 15 residues. The V gene's germline CDR1 is SGHAT and CDR2 FQNNGV. The CDR3 sequence: CASSLDRAGGNTIYF. The CDR3 nucleotides are TGTGCCAGCAGCTTAGATCGGGCAGGCGGAAACACCATATATTTT.

The chain uses TRBV7-2 and TRBJ1-1; D might be TRBD1 (5 bases). From germline, CDR1 is SGHTA and CDR2 FQGNSA. The germline V and J ends were trimmed by 5 bases and 0 bases, with 10 bases remaining between them. CDR3 length: 14 residues. CDR3 bases: TGTGCCAGCAGCCGGACGGGGCTGAACACTGAAGCTTTCTTT. It codes for CASSRTGLNTEAFF. The whole variable domain, filled in from reference TRBV7-2 and TRBJ1-1, reads GAGVSQSPSNKVTEKGKDVELRCDPISGHTALYWYRQSLGQGLEFLIYFQGNSAPDKSGLPSDRFSAERTGGSVSTLTIQRTQQEDSAVYLCASSRTGLNTEAFFGQGTRLTVV.

The chain joins TRBV4-1 to TRBJ1-4; possible D gene TRBD1, 5 bases. V lost 1 base to trimming and J lost 10 bases, with 13 bases between them. The CDR3 is made up of 14 amino acids. CDR1 is MGHRA, CDR2 YSYEKL, per germline. Here the CDR3 DNA reads TGCGCCAGCAGCCAAGGGCAGGGCCCCGGAAAACTGTTTTTT. Protein sequence: CASSQGQGPGKLFF.

The table lists this clone with a few counts. The gene calls are TRBV30 and TRBJ2-7, with a possible D match to TRBD1 (6 bases). CDR3 length equals 15 residues. V lost 0 bases and J 7 bases, leaving 19 bases between the germline ends. Germline loops: CDR1 GTSNPN, CDR2 SVGIG (reference sequence). The CDR3 loop is CAWSVGAARRGEQYF. In DNA, the CDR3 is TGTGCCTGGAGTGTAGGGGCAGCTCGAAGGGGGGAGCAGTACTTC.

The chain combines TRBV7-9 with TRBJ1-1; D might be TRBD1 (5 bases). Trimming took off 2 bases at V and 6 bases at J, with 19 bases between the two ends. Germline-derived CDR1 and CDR2 are SEHNR and FQNEAQ (reference sequence). This CDR3 spans 16 amino acids. The CDR3 here is CASSLLGTPRMSEAFF. The CDR3 nucleotides are TGTGCCAGCAGCTTACTTGGGACGCCTAGAATGTCTGAAGCTTTCTTT.

The CDR3 sequence: CASSITQDRGTDTQYF. The DNA for the CDR3 is TGTGCCAGCAGCATCACCCAGGACAGGGGAACAGATACGCAGTATTTT. This chain connects TRBV21-1 to TRBJ2-3; the DNA was not compared with TRBD1, the D call given in the table. TRBV21-1 is designated a pseudogene. The CDR3 has 16 residues.

The table lists this clone with a count of one. The chain carries TRBV5-4 and TRBJ2-1, with a tentative D call TRBD2 (5 bases). The V and J ends lost 0 bases and 6 bases respectively, with 7 bases between them. Germline assignment: CDR1 SGHNT and CDR2 YYREEE (reference sequence). The CDR3 sequence is 13 residues long. The CDR3 reads CASSLAGGNEQFF. The CDR3, as DNA: TGTGCCAGCAGCTTGGCTGGAGGCAATGAGCAGTTCTTC.

The chain employs TRBV7-9 and TRBJ1-1; tentatively, D is TRBD1 (6 bases). The CDR3 runs 14 residues. Trimming left V 5 bases short and J 8 bases short, with 18 bases between. Per germline, CDR1 SEHNR and CDR2 FQNEAQ (reference sequence). This CDR3 is CASSKNQGREEAFF. The CDR3 region has the DNA TGTGCCAGCAGCAAGAATCAGGGGAGGGAGGAAGCTTTCTTT.

This rearrangement joins TRBV5-4 to TRBJ2-7, with 7 bases lining up with TRBD2. The CDR3 is made up of 13 amino acids. Germline V gives CDR1 SGHNT, CDR2 YYREEE (reference sequence). Trimming took 5 bases from V and 4 from J; bases not matched to a gene: 6. The CDR3 DNA sequence: TGTGCCAGCAGGTCGGGGGGACGATACGAGCAGTACTTC. Its protein is CASRSGGRYEQYF.

This chain joins TRBV14 and TRBJ1-1, with D hard to call. The germline V and J ends were trimmed by 1 base and 5 bases, with 14 bases remaining between them. There are 15 residues in the CDR3. CDR1 SGHDN and CDR2 FVKESK come from the germline V gene. The chain's CDR3 is CASSQGRVSATEAFF. In DNA form, the CDR3 reads TGTGCCAGCAGCCAAGGCCGGGTGAGTGCTACTGAAGCTTTCTTT.

The chain combines TRBV6-5 with TRBJ1-2, with a possible D match to TRBD1 (5 bases). Trimming stripped 5 bases from V and 4 bases from J, with 17 bases between. The CDR3 is 15 residues long. Germline V CDR1 and CDR2: MNHEY, SVGAGI. The CDR3 nucleotides read TGTGCCAGCAGTCCCCTCGTGGTGGGGGGCTATGGCTACACCTTC. The encoded protein is CASSPLVVGGYGYTF.

This clone has a handful of counts. The chain uses TRBV27 and TRBJ2-7; no clear D gene. Trimming pared 3 bases from V and 2 bases from J, leaving 11 bases between. Germline CDR1 and CDR2: MNHEY and SMNVEV (reference sequence). This CDR3 contains 14 residues. In nucleotides, the CDR3 is TGTGCCAGCAGTTTGTGGAAGACTGCCTACGAGCAGTACTTC. Its translation: CASSLWKTAYEQYF.

DNA for the CDR3: TGTGCCAGCAGTTACCTCCACGGGACAGATACGCAGTATTTT. Translated: CASSYLHGTDTQYF. V and J are TRBV6-5 and TRBJ2-3; no firm D call. CDR3 size: 14 residues. CDR1 and CDR2 (germline): MNHEY, SVGAGI. Trimming shortened V by 2 bases and J by 3 bases, and 9 bases separated the two germline ends.

This sequence joins TRBV11-2 and TRBJ2-7; tentatively, D is TRBD1 (6 bases). Germline lookup yields CDR1 SGHAT and CDR2 FQNNGV. This CDR3 region has 15 residues. Trimming removed 5 bases from V and 3 bases from J, with 17 bases in between. The CDR3 DNA reads as TGTGCCAGCAGCCCCCTCGCTACAGGGAACTACGAGCAGTACTTC. Translating gives CASSPLATGNYEQYF.

The CDR3 region is CASSLAYASYEQYF. CDR3 coding DNA: TGCGCCAGCAGCTTGGCCTACGCATCCTACGAGCAGTACTTC. V usage is TRBV5-1 and J usage is TRBJ2-7; D is undetermined. The length of the CDR3 is 14 residues. Trimming took 0 bases from V and 1 from J, leaving 8 bases between them. Germline V gene data show CDR1 as SGHRS and CDR2 as YFSETQ.

The chain joins TRBV5-4 to TRBJ2-5; a weak D match, TRBD2 (6 bases). V shed 4 bases and J shed 5 bases, with 12 bases lying between them. CDR3 size: 13 residues. Germline lookup yields CDR1 SGHNT and CDR2 YYREEE (reference sequence). CDR3 nucleotides: TGTGCCAGCAGCCGGACTATTTTCGAGACCCAGTACTTC. Encoded protein: CASSRTIFETQYF.

The chain recombines TRBV10-2 with TRBJ2-5, with 11 bases lining up with TRBD1. The CDR3 spans 14 residues. V was clipped by 6 bases and J by 4 bases; unmatched bases: 4. CDR1 and CDR2 (germline): WSHSY, SAAADI. The CDR3 loop reads CASRGTGGVETQYF. The CDR3 DNA is TGCGCCAGCAGGGGGACAGGGGGAGTAGAGACCCAGTACTTC.

The V gene is TRBV14, the J gene TRBJ2-1, with 9 bases identical to TRBD2. This CDR3 comprises 16 residues. Germline CDR1 reads SGHDN; CDR2 reads FVKESK. V shed 3 bases, J shed 5 bases, and the junction held 8 bases outside the gene matches. The CDR3 DNA is TGTGCCAGCAGCCAGTTTAGCGGGAGAGACAACAATGAGCAGTTCTTC. It yields the protein CASSQFSGRDNNEQFF.

This clone was detected only once. This chain links TRBV28 with TRBJ2-1; 8 bases map to TRBD2. Germline loops: CDR1 MDHEN, CDR2 SYDVKM. Unmatched junction bases numbered 9, after V lost 7 bases and J lost 4 bases. The CDR3 has 15 residues. The CDR3 DNA reads as TGTGCCAGCACTGGGGCGGGGGGCAGGTACAATGAGCAGTTCTTC. Translated, it gives CASTGAGGRYNEQFF. The complete variable domain, with remaining parts taken from reference TRBV28 and TRBJ2-1, reads DVKVTQSSRYLVKRTGEKVFLECVQDMDHENMFWYRQDPGLGLRLIYFSYDVKMKEKGDIPEGYSVSREKKERFSLILESASTNQTSMYLCASTGAGGRYNEQFFGPGTRLTVL.

J is TRBJ2-7 and V is TRBV19; D call uncertain. V lost 4 bases to trimming and J lost 4 bases, with 8 bases between them. Germline assignment: CDR1 LNHDA and CDR2 SQIVND (reference sequence). This CDR3 is 12 amino acids long. The CDR3 nucleotides are TGTGCCAGTAGTACGGACGGTTACGAGCAGTACTTC. Its translation is CASSTDGYEQYF.

The V call is TRBV10-3, the J call TRBJ1-6; D unclear. The ends were cut back, 0 bases at V and 9 bases at J, with 9 bases in the middle. The germline CDR1 and CDR2 sequences are ENHRY and SYGVKD. The CDR3 is 14 amino acids. CDR3 sequence reads: CAISESLEASPLHF. CDR3 nucleotide sequence: TGTGCCATCAGTGAGTCCCTAGAGGCTTCACCCCTCCACTTT.

This chain uses TRBV19 with TRBJ2-1; 12 bases are a match to TRBD2. V gave up 0 bases and J gave up 7 bases; unmatched junction bases: 7. Germline V gives CDR1 LNHDA, CDR2 SQIVND (reference sequence). The CDR3 length is 17 residues. The CDR3 loop is CASSIDLLAGGLNEQFF. CDR3 sequence (DNA): TGTGCCAGTAGTATAGATCTCCTAGCGGGGGGGCTAAATGAGCAGTTCTTC.

V is TRBV5-1 and J is TRBJ1-4; D is ambiguous. Trimming stripped 10 bases from V and 3 bases from J, with 13 bases between. CDR3 length equals 13 residues. Germline values: CDR1 SGHRS, CDR2 YFSETQ. This CDR3 reads CASRSAANEKLFF. The CDR3 DNA reads TGCGCCTCCCGATCTGCGGCTAATGAAAAACTGTTTTTT.